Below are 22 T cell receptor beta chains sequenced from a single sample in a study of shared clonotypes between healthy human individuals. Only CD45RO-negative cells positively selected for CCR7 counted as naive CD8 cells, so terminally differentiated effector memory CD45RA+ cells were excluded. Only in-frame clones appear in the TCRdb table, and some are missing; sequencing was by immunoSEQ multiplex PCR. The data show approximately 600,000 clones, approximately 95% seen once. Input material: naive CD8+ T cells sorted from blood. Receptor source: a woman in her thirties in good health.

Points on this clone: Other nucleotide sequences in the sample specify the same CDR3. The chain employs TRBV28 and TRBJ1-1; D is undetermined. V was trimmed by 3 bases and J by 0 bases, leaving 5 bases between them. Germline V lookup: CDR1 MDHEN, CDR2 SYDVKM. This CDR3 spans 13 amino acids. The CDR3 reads CASSFGLNTEAFF. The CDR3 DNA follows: TGTGCCAGCAGTTTTGGGTTGAACACTGAAGCTTTCTTT.

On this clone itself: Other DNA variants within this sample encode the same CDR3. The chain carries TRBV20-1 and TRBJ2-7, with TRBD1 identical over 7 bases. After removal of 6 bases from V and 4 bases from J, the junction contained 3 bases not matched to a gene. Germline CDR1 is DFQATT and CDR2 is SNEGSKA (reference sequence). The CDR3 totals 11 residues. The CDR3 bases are TGCAGTGCCCCCAGGGGGTACGAGCAGTACTTC. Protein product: CSAPRGYEQYF.

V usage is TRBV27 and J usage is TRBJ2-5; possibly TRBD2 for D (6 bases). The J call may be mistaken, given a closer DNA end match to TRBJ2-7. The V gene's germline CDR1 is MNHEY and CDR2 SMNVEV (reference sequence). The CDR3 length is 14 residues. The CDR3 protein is CASSSMGGPFEQYF. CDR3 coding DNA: TGTGCCAGCAGTTCAATGGGAGGTCCCTTCGAGCAGTACTTC.

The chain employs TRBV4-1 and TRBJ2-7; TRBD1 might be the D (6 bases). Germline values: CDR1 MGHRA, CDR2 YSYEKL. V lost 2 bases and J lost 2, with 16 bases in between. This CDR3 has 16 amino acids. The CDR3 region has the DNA TGCGCCAGCAGCCAAATGAGTGAGGGGGTCACCTACGAGCAGTACTTC. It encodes CASSQMSEGVTYEQYF.

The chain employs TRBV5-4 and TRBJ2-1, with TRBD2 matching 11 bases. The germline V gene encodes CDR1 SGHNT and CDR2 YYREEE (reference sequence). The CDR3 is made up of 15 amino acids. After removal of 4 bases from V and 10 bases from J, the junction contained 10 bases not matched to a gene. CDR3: CASSNGWGLADEQFF. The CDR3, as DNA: TGTGCCAGCAGCAACGGGTGGGGACTAGCGGACGAGCAGTTCTTC. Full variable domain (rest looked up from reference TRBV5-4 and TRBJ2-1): ETGVTQSPTHLIKTRGQQVTLRCSSQSGHNTVSWYQQALGQGPQFIFQYYREEENGRGNFPPRFSGLQFPNYSSELNVNALELDDSALYLCASSNGWGLADEQFFGPGTRLTVL.

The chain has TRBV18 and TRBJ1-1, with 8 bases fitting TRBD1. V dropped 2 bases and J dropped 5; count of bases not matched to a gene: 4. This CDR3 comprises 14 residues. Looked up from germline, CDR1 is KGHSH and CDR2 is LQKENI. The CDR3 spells CASSPEQGGTEAFF. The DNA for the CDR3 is TGTGCCAGCTCACCAGAACAGGGGGGAACTGAAGCTTTCTTT.

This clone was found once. CDR3 coding DNA: TGCAGCGTCGAAAACGGACTGATCAATGAGCAGTTCTTC. Residues: CSVENGLINEQFF. The V call is TRBV29-1, the J call TRBJ2-1, with D perhaps matching TRBD2 (5 bases). Trimming took off 6 bases at V and 6 bases at J, with 15 bases between the two ends. The CDR3 covers 13 residues. The V gene's germline CDR1 is SQVTM and CDR2 ANQGSEA.

CDR3 residues: CASSEVGGVYEQYF. The CDR3 region has the DNA TGTGCCAGCAGTGAAGTGGGCGGGGTCTACGAGCAGTACTTC. The chain joins TRBV6-1 to TRBJ2-7; possibly TRBD2 for D (6 bases). This CDR3 has 14 residues. Per the germline V gene, CDR1 is MNHNS and CDR2 is SASEGT. V dropped 1 base and J dropped 3 bases, with 10 bases sitting between them.

For the CDR3, the DNA is TGTGCCAGCAGACCCACAGGGGCGGATGAAAAACTGTTTTTT. Translation gives CASRPTGADEKLFF. This chain uses TRBV27 with TRBJ1-4; 7 nucleotides agree with TRBD1. The germline gives CDR1 MNHEY, CDR2 SMNVEV (reference sequence). J gave up 6 bases and V 6 bases, and 7 bases lay outside the gene matches. This CDR3 region has 14 residues.

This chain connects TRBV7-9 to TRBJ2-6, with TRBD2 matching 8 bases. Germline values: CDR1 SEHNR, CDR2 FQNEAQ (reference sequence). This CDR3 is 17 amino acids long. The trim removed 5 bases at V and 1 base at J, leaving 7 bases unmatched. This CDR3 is CASSPREGRSGANVLTF. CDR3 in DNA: TGTGCCAGCAGCCCCCGGGAGGGGCGGTCTGGGGCCAACGTCCTGACTTTC.

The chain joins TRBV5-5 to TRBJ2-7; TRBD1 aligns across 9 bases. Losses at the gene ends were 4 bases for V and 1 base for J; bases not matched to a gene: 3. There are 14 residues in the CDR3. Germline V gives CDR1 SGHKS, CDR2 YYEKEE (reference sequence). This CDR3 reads CASSTGQGSYEQYF. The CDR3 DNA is TGTGCCAGCAGCACGGGACAGGGTTCCTACGAGCAGTACTTC. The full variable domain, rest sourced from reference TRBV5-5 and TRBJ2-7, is DAGVTQSPTHLIKTRGQQVTLRCSPISGHKSVSWYQQVLGQGPQFIFQYYEKEERGRGNFPDRFSARQFPNYSSELNVNALLLGDSALYLCASSTGQGSYEQYFGPGTRLTVT.

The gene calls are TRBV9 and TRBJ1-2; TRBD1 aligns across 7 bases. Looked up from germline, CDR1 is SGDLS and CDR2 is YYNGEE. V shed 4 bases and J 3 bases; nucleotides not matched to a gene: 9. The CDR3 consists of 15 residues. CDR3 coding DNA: TGTGCCAGCAGCACAGCAAGGGACAGCTACTATGGCTACACCTTC. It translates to CASSTARDSYYGYTF.

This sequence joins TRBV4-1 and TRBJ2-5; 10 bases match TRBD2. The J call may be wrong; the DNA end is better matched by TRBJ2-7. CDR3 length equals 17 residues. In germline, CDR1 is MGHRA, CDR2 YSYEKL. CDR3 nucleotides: TGCGCCAGCAGCCAAGATCCCCCTAGCGGGGGAGTCTACGAGCAGTACTTC. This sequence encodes CASSQDPPSGGVYEQYF.

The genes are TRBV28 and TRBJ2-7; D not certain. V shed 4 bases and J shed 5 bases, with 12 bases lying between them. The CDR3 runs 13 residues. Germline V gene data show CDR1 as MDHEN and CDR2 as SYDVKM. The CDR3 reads CASSSPVRHEQYF. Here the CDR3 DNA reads TGTGCCAGCAGTTCCCCGGTAAGACACGAGCAGTACTTC. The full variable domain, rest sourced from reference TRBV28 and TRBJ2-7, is DVKVTQSSRYLVKRTGEKVFLECVQDMDHENMFWYRQDPGLGLRLIYFSYDVKMKEKGDIPEGYSVSREKKERFSLILESASTNQTSMYLCASSSPVRHEQYFGPGTRLTVT.

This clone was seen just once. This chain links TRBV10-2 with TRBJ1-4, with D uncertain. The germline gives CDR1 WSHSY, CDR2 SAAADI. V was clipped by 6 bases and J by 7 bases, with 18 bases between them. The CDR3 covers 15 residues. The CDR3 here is CASRPGRRGSEKLFF. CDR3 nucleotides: TGCGCCAGCAGACCTGGACGCCGCGGGTCTGAAAAACTGTTTTTT.

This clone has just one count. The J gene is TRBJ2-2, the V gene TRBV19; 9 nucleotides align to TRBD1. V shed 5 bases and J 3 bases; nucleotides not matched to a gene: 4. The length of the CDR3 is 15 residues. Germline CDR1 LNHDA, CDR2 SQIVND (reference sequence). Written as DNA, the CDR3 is TGTGCCAGTAGTTTCGGACAGGGGCACACCGGGGAGCTGTTTTTT. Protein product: CASSFGQGHTGELFF.

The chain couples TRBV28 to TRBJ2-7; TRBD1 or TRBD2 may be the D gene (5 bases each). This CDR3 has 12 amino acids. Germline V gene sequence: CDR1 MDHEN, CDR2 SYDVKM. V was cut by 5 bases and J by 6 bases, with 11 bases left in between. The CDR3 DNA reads TGTGCCAGCAGTGAATTTGGGGGCGAGCAGTACTTC. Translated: CASSEFGGEQYF.

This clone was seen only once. DNA for the CDR3: TGTGCCAGTGGTGGGGACCCGAACACTGAAGCTTTCTTT. This gives the protein CASGGDPNTEAFF. V and J are TRBV19 and TRBJ1-1; possibly TRBD1 for D (5 bases). Germline CDR1 reads LNHDA; CDR2 reads SQIVND (reference sequence). The CDR3 covers 13 residues. The V gene lost 8 bases and the J gene lost 1 base, with 11 bases spanning the gap.

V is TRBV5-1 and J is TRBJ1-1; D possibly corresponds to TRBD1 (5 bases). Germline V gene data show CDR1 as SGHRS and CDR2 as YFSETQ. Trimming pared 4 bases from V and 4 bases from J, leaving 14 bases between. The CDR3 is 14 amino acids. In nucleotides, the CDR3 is TGCGCCAGCAGCCCTGGGGCAGGACGCACTGAAGCTTTCTTT. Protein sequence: CASSPGAGRTEAFF.

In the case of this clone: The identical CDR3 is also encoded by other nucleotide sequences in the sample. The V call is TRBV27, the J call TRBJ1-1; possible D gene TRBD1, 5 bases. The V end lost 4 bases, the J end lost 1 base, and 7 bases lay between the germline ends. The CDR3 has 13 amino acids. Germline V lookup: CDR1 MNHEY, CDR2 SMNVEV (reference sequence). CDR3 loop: CASSSTGNTEAFF. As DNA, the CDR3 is TGTGCCAGCAGTTCCACAGGGAACACTGAAGCTTTCTTT.

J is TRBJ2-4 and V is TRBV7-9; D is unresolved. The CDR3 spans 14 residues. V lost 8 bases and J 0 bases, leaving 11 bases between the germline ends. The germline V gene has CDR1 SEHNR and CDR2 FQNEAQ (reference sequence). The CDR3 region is CASGERLAKNIQYF. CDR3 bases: TGTGCCAGCGGGGAAAGACTAGCCAAAAACATTCAGTACTTC. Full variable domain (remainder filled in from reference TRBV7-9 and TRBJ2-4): DTGVSQNPRHKITKRGQNVTFRCDPISEHNRLYWYRQTLGQGPEFLTYFQNEAQLEKSRLLSDRFSAERPKGSFSTLEIQRTEQGDSAMYLCASGERLAKNIQYFGAGTRLSVL.

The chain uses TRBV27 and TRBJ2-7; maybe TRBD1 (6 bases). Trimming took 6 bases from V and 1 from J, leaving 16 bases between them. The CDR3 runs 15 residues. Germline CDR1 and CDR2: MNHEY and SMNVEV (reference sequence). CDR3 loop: CASRTDRTASYEQYF. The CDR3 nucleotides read TGTGCCAGCAGGACTGACAGGACCGCGTCCTACGAGCAGTACTTC.